The 13 T cell receptor beta chains below all came from one sample that was sequenced in a study of cytomegalovirus exposure and HLA in healthy donors. The PCR was carried out with 60 Vbeta primers and 13 Jbeta primers. TCRdb's copy holds only in-frame clones and misses some; the assay was immunoSEQ multiplex PCR. Counted here are 200,000 to 250,000 clones, 70% to 90% occurring once; the ten biggest clones make up 1.3%. Sequenced: PBMCs. These receptors all come from a human donor in good health.

The chain uses TRBV25-1 and TRBJ1-5; D ambiguous. Germline V gives CDR1 MGHDK, CDR2 SYGVNS. Trimming shortened V by 4 bases and J by 9 bases, and 10 bases separated the two germline ends. The CDR3 loop spans 12 amino acids. CDR3 sequence (DNA): TGTGCCAGCAGTGGACCAGCGGGGCCCCAGCATTTT. Its protein product is CASSGPAGPQHF.

The genes are TRBV7-8 and TRBJ1-1; D ambiguous. Deletions cut 1 base from V and 4 bases from J, with 7 bases between. The germline V gene encodes CDR1 SGHVS and CDR2 FQNEAQ. The CDR3 has 13 residues. CDR3 protein: CASSLEGATEAFF. In DNA form, the CDR3 reads TGTGCCAGCAGCTTAGAGGGAGCCACTGAAGCTTTCTTT. The whole variable domain, filled in from reference TRBV7-8 and TRBJ1-1, reads GAGVSQSPRYKVAKRGQDVALRCDPISGHVSLFWYQQALGQGPEFLTYFQNEAQLDKSGLPSDRFFAERPEGSVSTLKIQRTQQEDSAVYLCASSLEGATEAFFGQGTRLTVV.

This chain connects TRBV6-6 to TRBJ2-1; 7 bases agree with TRBD1. Germline-derived CDR1 and CDR2 are MNHNY and SVGAGI (reference sequence). The CDR3 length is 15 residues. Losses at the gene ends were 5 bases for V and 5 bases for J; bases not matched to a gene: 9. The CDR3, as DNA: TGTGCCAGCAGTCCGTCGGGACAGATCGACAATGAGCAGTTCTTC. Its translation: CASSPSGQIDNEQFF.

The gene calls are TRBV10-2 and TRBJ2-7; 7 bases agree with TRBD1. V was pared by 3 bases and J by 5 bases, with 10 bases of the junction left unmatched. Looked up from germline, CDR1 is WSHSY and CDR2 is SAAADI. The CDR3 has 15 amino acids. In DNA, the CDR3 is TGCGCCAGCAGTGAATCGTACAGGGGCTGGGACGAGCAGTACTTC. Encoded protein: CASSESYRGWDEQYF.

Only one count was recorded for this clone. This chain uses TRBV6-5 with TRBJ1-5; the D gene is possibly TRBD1 (5 bases). Trimming shortened V by 0 bases and J by 7 bases, and 13 bases separated the two germline ends. CDR3 length: 15 residues. CDR1 MNHEY and CDR2 SVGAGI come from the germline V gene. The CDR3 loop reads CASSYSGGSGQPQHF. In nucleotides, the CDR3 is TGTGCCAGCAGTTACTCCGGGGGGTCAGGGCAGCCCCAGCATTTT.

This chain joins TRBV5-6 and TRBJ2-7; 8 nucleotides line up with TRBD2. Germline V gene sequence: CDR1 SGHDT, CDR2 YYEEEE. The CDR3 is 17 residues long. V lost 4 bases and J lost 6; bases outside the gene matches: 18. The CDR3 sequence is CASSPFRGGGAQFEQYF. The CDR3 DNA sequence: TGTGCCAGCAGCCCATTCCGGGGGGGAGGGGCGCAGTTCGAGCAGTACTTC.

The chain couples TRBV14 to TRBJ2-3, with a tentative D call TRBD2 (6 bases). Per the germline V gene, CDR1 is SGHDN and CDR2 is FVKESK. V dropped 2 bases and J dropped 3 bases, with 12 bases sitting between them. CDR3 size: 15 residues. DNA for the CDR3: TGTGCCAGCAGCCAACAGCTAGCGAGTACAGATACGCAGTATTTT. Protein sequence: CASSQQLASTDTQYF.

The J gene is TRBJ2-5, the V gene TRBV27; 11 bases are shared with TRBD2. CDR3 size: 15 residues. Germline assignment: CDR1 MNHEY and CDR2 SMNVEV (reference sequence). With V trimmed by 3 bases and J by 2 bases, 2 bases remained unmatched. CDR3 loop: CASSFWTSGQETQYF. In nucleotides, the CDR3 is TGTGCCAGCAGTTTCTGGACTAGCGGGCAAGAGACCCAGTACTTC.

This clone was detected once. The chain couples TRBV28 to TRBJ2-5, with TRBD2 as a possible D gene (5 bases). With the DNA end fitting TRBJ2-7 better, the J assignment may be wrong. The CDR3 is 13 amino acids. Germline V gene data show CDR1 as MDHEN and CDR2 as SYDVKM. DNA of the CDR3: TGTGCCAGCAGACTGACCACTAGCTACGAGCAGTACTTC. This translates into CASRLTTSYEQYF.

The chain recombines TRBV4-2 with TRBJ2-1, with TRBD2 matching 9 bases. Per germline, CDR1 LGHNA and CDR2 YNFKEQ. V dropped 5 bases and J dropped 8; count of bases not matched to a gene: 13. The CDR3 runs to 16 residues. The CDR3 DNA sequence: TGTGCCAGCAGCTACGTGAGCGGGAGGCCGGGGGATGAGCAGTTCTTC. It yields the protein CASSYVSGRPGDEQFF.

This chain uses TRBV5-6 with TRBJ2-5; 8 bases align to TRBD2. The DNA end favors TRBJ2-7, so the J call may be wrong. This CDR3 is 16 amino acids long. Germline CDR1 is SGHDT and CDR2 is YYEEEE. This CDR3 reads CASSREELAGQYEQYF. The DNA of the CDR3 is TGTGCCAGCAGCCGAGAGGAGCTAGCGGGTCAGTACGAGCAGTACTTC.

The J gene is TRBJ2-1, the V gene TRBV7-3; the D gene is possibly TRBD1 (6 bases). CDR3 length: 13 residues. With 4 bases removed from V and 12 bases from J, the gap between germline ends came to 16 bases. CDR1 is SGHTA, CDR2 FQGTGA, per germline. CDR3 nucleotides: TGTGCCAGCAGCTCTACACAGGGCCGAGTGCAGTTCTTC. Translating gives CASSSTQGRVQFF. The entire variable domain, with the rest obtained from reference TRBV7-3 and TRBJ2-1, is as follows: GAGVSQTPSNKVTEKGKYVELRCDPISGHTALYWYRQSLGQGPEFLIYFQGTGAADDSGLPNDRFFAVRPEGSVSTLKIQRTERGDSAVYLCASSSTQGRVQFFGPGTRLTVL.

The chain combines TRBV18 with TRBJ2-5; D ambiguous. CDR1 is KGHSH and CDR2 is LQKENI in the germline V gene. The CDR3 extends over 12 amino acids. Between the trimmed V and J ends, which lost 3 bases and 3 bases, there was a span of 5 bases. The DNA for the CDR3 is TGTGCCAGCTCACCCGCGGAAGAGACCCAGTACTTC. Its translation: CASSPAEETQYF.